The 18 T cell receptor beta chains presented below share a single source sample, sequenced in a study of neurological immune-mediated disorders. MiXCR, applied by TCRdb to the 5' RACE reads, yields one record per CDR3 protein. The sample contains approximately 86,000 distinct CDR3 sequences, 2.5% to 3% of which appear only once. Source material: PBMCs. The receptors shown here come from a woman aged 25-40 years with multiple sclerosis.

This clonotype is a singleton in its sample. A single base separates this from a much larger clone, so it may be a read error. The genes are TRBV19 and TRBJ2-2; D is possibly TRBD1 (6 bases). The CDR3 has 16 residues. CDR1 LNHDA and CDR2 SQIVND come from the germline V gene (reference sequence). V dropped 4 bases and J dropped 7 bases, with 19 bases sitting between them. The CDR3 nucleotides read TGTGCCAGTAGTAGGGAGACAGGCGCTCCGGTCGGGGAGCTGTTTTTT. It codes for CASSRETGAPVGELFF.

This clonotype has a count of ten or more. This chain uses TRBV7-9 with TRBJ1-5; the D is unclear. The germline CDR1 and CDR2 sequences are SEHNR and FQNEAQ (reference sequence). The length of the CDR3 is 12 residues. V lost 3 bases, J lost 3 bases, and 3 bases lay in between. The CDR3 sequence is CASSFYNQPQHF. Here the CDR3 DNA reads TGTGCCAGCAGCTTCTACAATCAGCCCCAGCATTTT.

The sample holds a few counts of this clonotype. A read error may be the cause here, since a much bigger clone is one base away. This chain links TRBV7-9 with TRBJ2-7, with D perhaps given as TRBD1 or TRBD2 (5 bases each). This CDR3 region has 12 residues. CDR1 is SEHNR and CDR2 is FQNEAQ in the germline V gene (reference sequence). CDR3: CVSSYKGSEQYF. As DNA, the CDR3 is TGTGTCAGCAGCTATAAGGGGAGCGAGCAGTACTTC.

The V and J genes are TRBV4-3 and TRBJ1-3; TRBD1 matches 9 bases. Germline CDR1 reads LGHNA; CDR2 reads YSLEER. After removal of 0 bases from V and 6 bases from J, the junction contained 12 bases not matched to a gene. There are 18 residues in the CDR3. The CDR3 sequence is CASSQDLRWDRVTNTIYF. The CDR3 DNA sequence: TGCGCCAGCAGCCAAGATCTTCGTTGGGACAGGGTAACAAACACCATATATTTT.

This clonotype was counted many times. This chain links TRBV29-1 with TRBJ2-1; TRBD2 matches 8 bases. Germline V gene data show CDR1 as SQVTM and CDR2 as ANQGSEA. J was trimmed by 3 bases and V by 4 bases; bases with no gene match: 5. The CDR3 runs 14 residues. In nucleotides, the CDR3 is TGCAGCGTTGCCACTAGCGGCGACTACAATGAGCAGTTCTTC. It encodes CSVATSGDYNEQFF.

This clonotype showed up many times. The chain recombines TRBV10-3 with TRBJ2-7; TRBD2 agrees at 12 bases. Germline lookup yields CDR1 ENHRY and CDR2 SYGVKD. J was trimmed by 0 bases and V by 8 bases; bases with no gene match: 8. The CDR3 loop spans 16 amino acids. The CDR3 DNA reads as TGTGCCATCGCGACTAGCGGGAGCTGGAACTCCTACGAGCAGTACTTC. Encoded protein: CAIATSGSWNSYEQYF.

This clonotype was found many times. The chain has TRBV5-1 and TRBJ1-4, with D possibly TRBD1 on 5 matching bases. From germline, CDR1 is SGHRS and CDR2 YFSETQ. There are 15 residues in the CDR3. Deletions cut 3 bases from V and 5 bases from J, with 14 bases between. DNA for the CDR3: TGCGCCAGCAGCTCGGGGCTTAGGGCAAATGAAAAACTGTTTTTT. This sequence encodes CASSSGLRANEKLFF.

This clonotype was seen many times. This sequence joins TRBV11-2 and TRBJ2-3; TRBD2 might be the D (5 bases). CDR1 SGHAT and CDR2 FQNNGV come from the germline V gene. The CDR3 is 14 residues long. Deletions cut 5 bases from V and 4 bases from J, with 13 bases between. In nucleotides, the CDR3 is TGTGCCAGCAGCGGACGGGGTTTGGCAGATACGCAGTATTTT. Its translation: CASSGRGLADTQYF.

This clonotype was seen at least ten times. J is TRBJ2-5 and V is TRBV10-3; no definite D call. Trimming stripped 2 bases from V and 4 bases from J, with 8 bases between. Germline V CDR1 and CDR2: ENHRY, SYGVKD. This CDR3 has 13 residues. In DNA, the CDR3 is TGTGCCATCAGTGAGGCGTTGGGAGAGACCCAGTACTTC. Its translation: CAISEALGETQYF.

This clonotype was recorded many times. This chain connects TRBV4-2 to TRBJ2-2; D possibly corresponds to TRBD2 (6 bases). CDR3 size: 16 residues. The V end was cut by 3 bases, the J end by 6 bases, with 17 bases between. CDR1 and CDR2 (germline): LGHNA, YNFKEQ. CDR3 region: CASSQAPSEGPGELFF. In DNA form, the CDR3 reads TGTGCCAGCAGCCAGGCCCCTAGCGAGGGGCCCGGGGAGCTGTTTTTT.

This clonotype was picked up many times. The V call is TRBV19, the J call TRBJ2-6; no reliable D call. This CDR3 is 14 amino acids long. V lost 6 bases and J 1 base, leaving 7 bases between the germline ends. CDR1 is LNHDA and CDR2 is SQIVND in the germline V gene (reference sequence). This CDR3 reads CASRAASGANVLTF. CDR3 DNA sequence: TGTGCCAGTAGGGCCGCATCTGGGGCCAACGTCCTGACTTTC.

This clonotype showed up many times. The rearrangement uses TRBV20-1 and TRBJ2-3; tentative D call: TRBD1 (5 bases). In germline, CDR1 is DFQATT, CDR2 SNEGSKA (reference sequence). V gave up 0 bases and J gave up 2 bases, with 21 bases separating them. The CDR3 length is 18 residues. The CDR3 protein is CSARDPQRQTRITDTQYF. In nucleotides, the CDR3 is TGCAGTGCTAGAGATCCCCAACGACAGACACGTATCACAGATACGCAGTATTTT.

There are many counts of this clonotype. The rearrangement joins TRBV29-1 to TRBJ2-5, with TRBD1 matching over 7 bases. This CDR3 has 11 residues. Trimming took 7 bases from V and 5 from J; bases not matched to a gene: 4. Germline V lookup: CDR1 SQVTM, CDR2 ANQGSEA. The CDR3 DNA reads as TGCAGCGACCTGGACAGGGAGACCCAGTACTTC. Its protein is CSDLDRETQYF.

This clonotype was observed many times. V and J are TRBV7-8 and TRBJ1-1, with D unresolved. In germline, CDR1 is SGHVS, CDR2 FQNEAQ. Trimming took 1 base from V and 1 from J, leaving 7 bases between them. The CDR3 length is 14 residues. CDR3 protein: CASSLEPRNTEAFF. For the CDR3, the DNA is TGTGCCAGCAGCTTAGAACCCCGGAACACTGAAGCTTTCTTT. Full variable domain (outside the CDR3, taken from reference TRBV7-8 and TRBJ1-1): GAGVSQSPRYKVAKRGQDVALRCDPISGHVSLFWYQQALGQGPEFLTYFQNEAQLDKSGLPSDRFFAERPEGSVSTLKIQRTQQEDSAVYLCASSLEPRNTEAFFGQGTRLTVV.

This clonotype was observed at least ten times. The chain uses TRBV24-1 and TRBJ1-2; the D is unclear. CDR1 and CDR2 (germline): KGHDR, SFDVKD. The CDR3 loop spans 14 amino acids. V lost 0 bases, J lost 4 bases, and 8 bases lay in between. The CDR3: CATSDLRRAYGYTF. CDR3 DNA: TGTGCCACCAGTGATTTGCGAAGGGCCTATGGCTACACCTTC.

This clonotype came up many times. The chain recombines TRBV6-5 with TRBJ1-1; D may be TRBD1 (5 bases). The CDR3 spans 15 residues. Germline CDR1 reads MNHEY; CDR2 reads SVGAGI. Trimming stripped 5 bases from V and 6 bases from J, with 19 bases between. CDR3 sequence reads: CASSPGAGLGAEAFF. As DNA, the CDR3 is TGTGCCAGCAGTCCCGGTGCAGGGCTTGGTGCTGAAGCTTTCTTT.

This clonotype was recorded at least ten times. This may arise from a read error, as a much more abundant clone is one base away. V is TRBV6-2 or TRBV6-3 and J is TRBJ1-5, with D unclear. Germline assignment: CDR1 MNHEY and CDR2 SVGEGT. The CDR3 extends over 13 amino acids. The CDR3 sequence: CATPDRNNQPQNF. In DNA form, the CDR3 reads TGTGCCACTCCAGACCGAAACAATCAGCCCCAGAATTTT.

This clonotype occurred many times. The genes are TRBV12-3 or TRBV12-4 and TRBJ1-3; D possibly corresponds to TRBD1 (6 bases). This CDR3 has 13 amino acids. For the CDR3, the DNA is TGTGCGATAAAGGGGGAGAGCGGAAACACCATATATTTT. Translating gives CAIKGESGNTIYF.